The 22 T cell receptor beta chains presented below share a single source sample, sequenced in a study of T cell therapy after organ transplantation. These receptors' antigens are unknown. Time point of the sample: 20-29 weeks after completion of therapy. The data were produced by immunoSEQ multiplex PCR, yet TCRdb's version contains in-frame clones alone and is incomplete. The sample contains about 20,000 clones, roughly 84% of which appear only once. This material consisted of CD8+ T cells from blood, taken after autologous CMV-specific T cell therapy. The origin of the receptors is a human patient who had received a solid organ transplant and had CMV disease. The graft donor may account for some of the T cells.

The chain joins TRBV6-5 to TRBJ1-4; possible D gene TRBD1, 6 bases. The CDR3 sequence is 14 residues long. V shed 2 bases and J shed 8 bases, with 12 bases lying between them. From germline, CDR1 is MNHEY and CDR2 SVGAGI. CDR3 sequence: CASSYEGVGEKLFF. In DNA form, the CDR3 reads TGTGCCAGCAGTTACGAGGGGGTAGGGGAAAAACTGTTTTTT.

This sequence joins TRBV7-2 and TRBJ2-1, with unresolved D. CDR1 is SGHTA, CDR2 FQGNSA, per germline. The CDR3 consists of 15 residues. V was trimmed by 4 bases and J by 2 bases, leaving 12 bases between them. The CDR3 protein is CASSSDELPYNEQFF. CDR3 coding DNA: TGTGCCAGCAGCTCCGACGAGCTCCCCTACAATGAGCAGTTCTTC.

This chain links TRBV6-6 with TRBJ1-1; a possible D gene is TRBD1 (6 bases). Germline V gives CDR1 MNHNY, CDR2 SVGAGI (reference sequence). V lost 2 bases and J 11 bases, leaving 15 bases between the germline ends. The CDR3 loop spans 13 amino acids. As DNA, the CDR3 is TGTGCCAGCAGTTACGGGGGGGCGAGCATGGCTTTCTTT. Translating it yields CASSYGGASMAFF.

The chain employs TRBV9 and TRBJ2-6; TRBD1 agrees at 8 bases. The V gene's germline CDR1 is SGDLS and CDR2 YYNGEE. The CDR3 is 20 amino acids. V lost 7 bases, J lost 0 bases, and 18 bases stayed unmatched. CDR3 sequence (DNA): TGTGCCAGCGCCTCCTGGCTCTCAGGGGGCGAAGCCTCTGGGGCCAACGTCCTGACTTTC. This sequence encodes CASASWLSGGEASGANVLTF.

This chain links TRBV11-2 with TRBJ1-5; possible D gene TRBD1, 5 bases. CDR1 is SGHAT, CDR2 FQNNGV, per germline. V was pared by 2 bases and J by 2 bases, with 7 bases between. This CDR3 region has 14 residues. DNA for the CDR3: TGTGCCAGCAGCTTAATGGGACGCAATCAGCCCCAGCATTTT. Translating it yields CASSLMGRNQPQHF. Variable domain in full (rest from reference TRBV11-2 and TRBJ1-5): EAGVAQSPRYKIIEKRQSVAFWCNPISGHATLYWYQQILGQGPKLLIQFQNNGVVDDSQLPKDRFSAERLKGVDSTLKIQPAKLEDSAVYLCASSLMGRNQPQHFGDGTRLSIL.

The chain couples TRBV12-2 to TRBJ1-5. TRBV12-2 is a documented pseudogene. The CDR3 is 17 amino acids. The CDR3: CASRLAGEGEGNQPQHF. DNA for the CDR3: TGTGCAAGTCGCTTAGCGGGCGAGGGGGAGGGCAATCAGCCCCAGCATTTT.

The gene calls are TRBV27 and TRBJ1-2, with 10 bases aligning to TRBD1. V shed 2 bases and J 4 bases; nucleotides not matched to a gene: 1. Germline loops: CDR1 MNHEY, CDR2 SMNVEV (reference sequence). The CDR3 is 14 residues long. DNA of the CDR3: TGTGCCAGCAGTTTACGGACAGGGGGCTATGGCTACACCTTC. Amino acids: CASSLRTGGYGYTF.

V gene TRBV7-9 combines with J gene TRBJ1-4; no clear D gene. The CDR3 totals 15 residues. The V and J ends lost 4 bases and 8 bases respectively, with 17 bases between them. Looked up from germline, CDR1 is SEHNR and CDR2 is FQNEAQ (reference sequence). For the CDR3, the DNA is TGTGCCAGCAGCTCGACGAGGCCCGCCGGGGAAAAACTGTTTTTT. This gives the protein CASSSTRPAGEKLFF.

The V gene is TRBV4-3, the J gene TRBJ2-3; 9 positions match TRBD2. This CDR3 has 15 amino acids. Losses at the gene ends were 1 base for V and 5 bases for J; bases not matched to a gene: 4. CDR1 and CDR2 from the germline V gene are LGHNA and YSLEER. The CDR3 loop is CASSQGREGGDTQYF. CDR3 nucleotide sequence: TGCGCCAGCAGCCAAGGGCGGGAGGGTGGAGATACGCAGTATTTT.

This chain joins TRBV6-5 and TRBJ2-2; D gene unclear. Per germline, CDR1 MNHEY and CDR2 SVGAGI. V lost 4 bases, J lost 6 bases, and 6 bases lay in between. The CDR3 consists of 12 residues. The CDR3 protein is CASSSWAGELFF. The DNA for the CDR3 is TGTGCCAGCAGTTCGTGGGCCGGGGAGCTGTTTTTT.

This clone was detected a few times. The chain combines TRBV4-3 with TRBJ2-1, with 9 nucleotides matching TRBD1. In germline, CDR1 is LGHNA, CDR2 YSLEER. Trimming at V came to 1 base and at J to 4 bases, leaving 8 bases not matched to a gene. The CDR3 is 17 residues long. In nucleotides, the CDR3 is TGCGCCAGCAGCCAAGGCACGGGACAGGGAGTTTACAATGAGCAGTTCTTC. This codes for CASSQGTGQGVYNEQFF.

This chain connects TRBV4-1 to TRBJ1-6; D might be TRBD1 (6 bases). Looked up from germline, CDR1 is MGHRA and CDR2 is YSYEKL. There are 16 residues in the CDR3. Trimming pared 4 bases from V and 0 bases from J, leaving 10 bases between. CDR3 amino acids: CASSLGTPSYNSPLHF. The CDR3 DNA reads as TGCGCCAGCAGCCTTGGGACACCCTCCTATAATTCACCCCTCCACTTT.

The J gene is TRBJ2-1, the V gene TRBV7-9, with D hard to call. Germline assignment: CDR1 SEHNR and CDR2 FQNEAQ (reference sequence). The length of the CDR3 is 18 residues. V dropped 2 bases and J dropped 4 bases, with 21 bases sitting between them. CDR3 sequence: CASSLISVTSVRYNEQFF. As DNA, the CDR3 is TGTGCCAGCAGCTTAATTTCGGTCACCAGCGTGCGGTACAATGAGCAGTTCTTC.

By sample fraction, this clone is medium-sized (0.01 to 0.1%). V is TRBV6-1 and J is TRBJ1-4; 8 nucleotides agree with TRBD1. CDR1 is MNHNS, CDR2 SASEGT, per germline. Trimming at V came to 5 bases and at J to 5 bases, leaving 7 bases not matched to a gene. This CDR3 has 15 residues. The CDR3 bases are TGTGCCAGCAGTCCTCGGACAGGGTTCAATGAAAAACTGTTTTTT. Its translation is CASSPRTGFNEKLFF.

The chain joins TRBV11-2 to TRBJ2-7, with 11 positions matching TRBD2. CDR1 SGHAT and CDR2 FQNNGV come from the germline V gene. V lost 1 base, J lost 2 bases, and 4 bases stayed unmatched. The CDR3 is 16 residues long. The CDR3 region has the DNA TGTGCCAGCAGCTTAGGCCCTAGCGGGGGGACCTACGAGCAGTACTTC. Its protein is CASSLGPSGGTYEQYF.

Only one count was recorded for this clone. The chain has TRBV4-1 and TRBJ2-7; D may be TRBD2 (6 bases). In germline, CDR1 is MGHRA, CDR2 YSYEKL. The V and J ends lost 0 bases and 0 bases respectively, with 12 bases between them. The CDR3 is 16 residues long. The CDR3 nucleotides are TGCGCCAGCAGCCAAGAGGGAGGTCCCCGCTCCTACGAGCAGTACTTC. This sequence encodes CASSQEGGPRSYEQYF.

This clone was recorded a few times. V usage is TRBV6-5 and J usage is TRBJ2-7; D assignment may be TRBD1 or TRBD2 (5 bases each). CDR3 length equals 13 residues. V lost 2 bases and J lost 4, with 9 bases in between. Germline assignment: CDR1 MNHEY and CDR2 SVGAGI. This CDR3 is CASSYGWGYEQYF. DNA of the CDR3: TGTGCCAGCAGTTACGGGTGGGGGTACGAGCAGTACTTC.

This clone was detected only a few times. The chain is built from TRBV12-5 and TRBJ1-1; no firm D call. Trimming pared 6 bases from V and 0 bases from J, leaving 8 bases between. The CDR3 loop spans 13 amino acids. The germline gives CDR1 LGHNT, CDR2 FRNRAP. This CDR3 reads CASGVTVNTEAFF. In DNA form, the CDR3 reads TGTGCTAGTGGCGTAACAGTGAACACTGAAGCTTTCTTT.

This clone has a handful of counts. V and J are TRBV6-5 and TRBJ1-1, with 7 bases that match TRBD1. This CDR3 has 14 residues. J lost 1 base, V lost 10 bases, and 9 bases had no gene match. Germline lookup yields CDR1 MNHEY and CDR2 SVGAGI. Here the CDR3 DNA reads TGTGCCACGAATAACAGGGGTAGGAACACTGAAGCTTTCTTT. It codes for CATNNRGRNTEAFF.

This clone was observed a single time. The V gene is TRBV6-5, the J gene TRBJ2-7, with a tentative D call TRBD2 (6 bases). The CDR3 extends over 14 amino acids. Per germline, CDR1 MNHEY and CDR2 SVGAGI. Between the trimmed V and J ends, which lost 4 bases and 4 bases, there was a span of 14 bases. CDR3 loop: CASSWGGMKYEQYF. The CDR3 region has the DNA TGTGCCAGCAGTTGGGGAGGTATGAAATACGAGCAGTACTTC.

Details on this clone: It may be a read error: a sequence one base away is much more abundant. Written as DNA, the CDR3 is TGTGCCAGCAGTTACAGGGGGTACACTGAAGCTTTCTTT. This translates into CASSYRGYTEAFF. The chain links TRBV6-5 to TRBJ1-1; weak D call: TRBD1 (6 bases). This CDR3 is 13 amino acids long. The V end was cut by 2 bases, the J end by 3 bases, with 7 bases between. Looked up from germline, CDR1 is MNHEY and CDR2 is SVGAGI.

The chain links TRBV4-3 to TRBJ2-5; 12 bases align to TRBD2. The CDR3 is 16 amino acids. V was pared by 5 bases and J by 4 bases, with 8 bases of the junction left unmatched. Germline V lookup: CDR1 LGHNA, CDR2 YSLEER. The CDR3 reads CASSYSASGGGETQYF. The CDR3 coding sequence is TGCGCCAGCAGCTATTCGGCTAGCGGGGGGGGAGAGACCCAGTACTTC.